Listed below are T cell receptor beta chains from one sample, sequenced in a study of memory CD4+ T cells and cytomegalovirus serostatus. Clones were sequenced by immunoSEQ multiplex PCR, and TCRdb holds only the in-frame ones, with some missing. Of some 57,000 clones listed, 70% to 80% are singletons. Sequenced material: memory CD4+ T cells from blood. These receptors all stem from an adult in good health and CMV-seronegative. CDR3s leave out the opening cysteine and the closing phenylalanine or tryptophan. A D gene is named only where the DNA matches it firmly.

TRBV5-5,NA,TRBJ2-7,ASSRDLDIYEQY
TRBV28,TRBD1,TRBJ1-2,ASSLALNRGTYGYT
TRBV5-5,TRBD2,TRBJ2-7,ASSLGRAGAGEQY
TRBV2,TRBD2,TRBJ2-2,ASLGAGDLSTGELF
TRBV28,NA,TRBJ2-1,ASSTLGQGNNEQF
TRBV19,NA,TRBJ1-1,ASSPTTGNTEAF
TRBV18,NA,TRBJ1-1,ASFAHMNTEAF
TRBV18,NA,TRBJ1-5,ASSPIRGHGNQPQH
TRBV7-8,NA,TRBJ2-3,ASSSNTDTQY
TRBV19,TRBD1,TRBJ1-5,ASSPGGNQPQH